This entry describes one T cell receptor beta chain. Its matching antigen is unknown. Trimming pared 5 bases from V and 7 bases from J, leaving 19 bases between. The CDR3 runs to 15 residues. Germline CDR1 and CDR2: SEHNR and FQNEAQ (reference sequence). This entry comes from a study of T cell repertoires in cytomegalovirus infection. Study summary: CMV infection and matching HLA type were both indicated by public TCR beta signatures. Study outcomes and limitations: CMV-specific TCR beta clonotypes restricted by HLA-C dominated the ex vivo response. Public TCR beta family frequency separated CMV-and-HLA carriers, including in an independent cohort.

MiXCR, run by TCRdb on the reads, gives a single entry per CDR3 protein. The data hold around 740,000 distinct CDR3 sequences, with about 40% observed a single time. The V call is TRBV7-9, the J call TRBJ2-3; the D gene could be TRBD1 or TRBD2 (6 bases each). Input material: PBMCs. This sequence originates from a human donor in good health (CMV status not recorded). Some clones in this sample may be carry-over from other donors' samples. The CDR3 nucleotides are TGTGCCAGCAGCACCACTAGCAGGGGATCGTATACGCAGTATTTT. Translating gives CASSTTSRGSYTQYF.